Each of the 20 T cell receptor beta chains below was sequenced from the same sample in a study of T cells after yellow fever vaccination. MiXCR, run by TCRdb on the 5' RACE reads, gives a single entry per CDR3 protein. The sample holds 280,000 or so distinct CDR3 sequences, around 9.3% seen once. The material sequenced was CD4+ T cells sorted from PBMCs, taken 5 days after the yellow fever booster vaccination. These TCRs come from a man aged 18 to 30 who received the YFV17D yellow fever vaccine.

CDR3 protein: CSAKPQVVAKNIQYF. CDR3 nucleotide sequence: TGCAGTGCTAAGCCCCAGGTCGTAGCCAAAAACATTCAGTACTTC. The rearrangement uses TRBV20-1 and TRBJ2-4; D is ambiguous. Germline V gene lookup returns CDR1 DFQATT and CDR2 SNEGSKA (reference sequence). Trimming took 4 bases from V and 0 from J, leaving 13 bases between them. The CDR3 is made up of 15 amino acids.

J is TRBJ1-5 and V is TRBV4-2; 9 bases line up with TRBD1. Losses at the gene ends were 0 bases for V and 7 bases for J; bases not matched to a gene: 10. Germline V CDR1 and CDR2: LGHNA, YNFKEQ. CDR3 length: 17 residues. The CDR3 nucleotides are TGTGCCAGCAGCCAAGATCCCCCGGGACAGGGTTGGCAGCCCCAGCATTTT. It specifies CASSQDPPGQGWQPQHF.

This clonotype was recorded a few times. The chain uses TRBV3-1 and TRBJ1-4; D gene unclear. In germline, CDR1 is LGHDT, CDR2 YNNKEL (reference sequence). The V end lost 1 base, the J end lost 8 bases, and 8 bases lay between the germline ends. The CDR3 extends over 13 amino acids. The CDR3 region has the DNA TGTGCCAGCAGCCAAGGATGGGTGGAAAAACTGTTTTTT. It specifies CASSQGWVEKLFF.

The table lists this clonotype with a few counts. This chain joins TRBV12-3 or TRBV12-4 and TRBJ2-5, with 8 bases fitting TRBD1. Trimming took 6 bases from V and 5 from J; bases not matched to a gene: 23. The CDR3 sequence is 19 residues long. CDR3 bases: TGTGCCAGCAGCTTCCCTTGGGACCGACAGGGGTATACTAGGGAGACCCAGTACTTC. This encodes CASSFPWDRQGYTRETQYF.

The chain has TRBV28 and TRBJ1-6, with D hard to call. The germline V and J ends were trimmed by 10 bases and 0 bases, with 13 bases remaining between them. The germline gives CDR1 MDHEN, CDR2 SYDVKM. CDR3 length: 15 amino acids. CDR3 residues: CATSLPGSYNSPLHF. For the CDR3, the DNA is TGTGCCACATCTCTTCCGGGCTCCTATAATTCACCCCTCCACTTT. Based on the CDR3 plus reference TRBV28 and TRBJ1-6, the full variable domain is DVKVTQSSRYLVKRTGEKVFLECVQDMDHENMFWYRQDPGLGLRLIYFSYDVKMKEKGDIPEGYSVSREKKERFSLILESASTNQTSMYLCATSLPGSYNSPLHFGNGTRLTVT.

In this sample, this clonotype turned up many times. The junction departs from germline at one end; a sequencing error may be responsible. This chain uses TRBV12-3 or TRBV12-4 with TRBJ1-4; weak D call: TRBD1 (6 bases). The CDR3 is 14 amino acids. CDR3 loop: CASSLAGAGEKLFF. In DNA form, the CDR3 reads TGTGCCAGCAGTCTAGCGGGGGCAGGAGAAAAACTGTTTTTT.

This clonotype turned up a few times. The V and J genes are TRBV29-1 and TRBJ1-4; no reliable D call. Germline CDR1 SQVTM, CDR2 ANQGSEA. The CDR3 contains 12 residues. V was trimmed by 6 bases and J by 5 bases, leaving 10 bases between them. CDR3 coding DNA: TGCAGCGTCCGGGCCACAAATGAAAAACTGTTTTTT. Translated: CSVRATNEKLFF.

The table lists this clonotype with many counts. The chain is built from TRBV10-3 and TRBJ1-5, with 9 bases that match TRBD1. The CDR3 consists of 15 residues. Trimming at V came to 5 bases and at J to 2 bases, leaving 4 bases not matched to a gene. Germline assignment: CDR1 ENHRY and CDR2 SYGVKD. The CDR3 bases are TGTGCCATCAGTACAGGGGGCCATGGCAATCAGCCCCAGCATTTT. Encoded protein: CAISTGGHGNQPQHF.

This clonotype was detected only a few times. The CDR3 loop reads CASSLLAGETYEQYF. Here the CDR3 DNA reads TGTGCCAGCTCCTTACTAGCGGGGGAAACTTACGAGCAGTACTTC. This rearrangement joins TRBV6-5 to TRBJ2-7, with 11 nucleotides matching TRBD2. V trimming: 8 bases; J trimming: 4 bases; junction bases outside the gene matches: 10. The germline V gene encodes CDR1 MNHEY and CDR2 SVGAGI. The CDR3 is 15 amino acids.

V is TRBV2 and J is TRBJ1-5; possible D gene TRBD1, 6 bases. Germline V gene lookup returns CDR1 SNHLY and CDR2 FYNNEI. V lost 6 bases, J lost 4 bases, and 13 bases lay in between. The CDR3 totals 14 residues. CDR3 bases: TGTGCCAGCAGGTGGGACACAACAAATCAGCCCCAGCATTTT. Protein: CASRWDTTNQPQHF.

This clonotype has a handful of counts. The V and J genes are TRBV5-1 and TRBJ2-2; D call uncertain. With 6 bases removed from V and 1 base from J, the gap between germline ends came to 10 bases. The V gene's germline CDR1 is SGHRS and CDR2 YFSETQ. The CDR3 loop spans 14 amino acids. In DNA form, the CDR3 reads TGCGCCAGCACCTCTGTGTTGAACACCGGGGAGCTGTTTTTT. This gives the protein CASTSVLNTGELFF.

The chain is built from TRBV20-1 and TRBJ1-4, with 10 bases lining up with TRBD1. CDR3 length: 13 residues. CDR1 DFQATT and CDR2 SNEGSKA come from the germline V gene (reference sequence). With V trimmed by 7 bases and J by 8 bases, 7 bases remained unmatched. Written as DNA, the CDR3 is TGCAGTGTCCAGCGGGACAGGGGCGAAAAACTGTTTTTT. Translating gives CSVQRDRGEKLFF.

The V and J genes are TRBV12-3 or TRBV12-4 and TRBJ2-5; 13 positions match TRBD2. J lost 5 bases, V lost 0 bases, and 3 bases had no gene match. The CDR3 sequence is 16 residues long. CDR3 protein: CASSLAPTSGGETQYF. For the CDR3, the DNA is TGTGCCAGCAGTTTAGCGCCGACTAGCGGGGGGGAGACCCAGTACTTC.

V is TRBV19 and J is TRBJ2-1; TRBD2 matches at 15 bases. CDR1 is LNHDA and CDR2 is SQIVND in the germline V gene (reference sequence). This CDR3 spans 18 amino acids. The trim removed 5 bases at V and 6 bases at J, leaving 11 bases unmatched. CDR3 sequence reads: CASSSRTSGGARGNEQFF. CDR3 DNA sequence: TGTGCCAGTAGTTCCCGGACTAGCGGGGGGGCCCGGGGCAATGAGCAGTTCTTC.

The chain joins TRBV5-1 to TRBJ2-1; TRBD2 is a possible D gene (6 bases). The V end was cut by 0 bases, the J end by 7 bases, with 14 bases between. Germline V gene lookup returns CDR1 SGHRS and CDR2 YFSETQ. CDR3 size: 15 residues. The DNA for the CDR3 is TGCGCCAGCAGCTTGGTCCCGCGGGGAGGTAATGAGCAGTTCTTC. Its protein product is CASSLVPRGGNEQFF.

This clonotype was seen more than once but under ten times. This rearrangement joins TRBV18 to TRBJ2-1, with 9 bases lining up with TRBD2. There are 15 residues in the CDR3. V trimming: 0 bases; J trimming: 8 bases; junction bases outside the gene matches: 5. Germline CDR1 is KGHSH and CDR2 is LQKENI. The CDR3 DNA is TGTGCCAGCTCACCACCGCGGGGGGGTACCGATGAGCAGTTCTTC. Translation gives CASSPPRGGTDEQFF.

This clonotype was observed a handful of times. V gene TRBV5-6 combines with J gene TRBJ2-3, with D hard to call. From germline, CDR1 is SGHDT and CDR2 YYEEEE. V was pared by 1 base and J by 5 bases, with 17 bases between. The CDR3 consists of 16 residues. The CDR3 sequence: CASSLLTQIPGDTQYF. The CDR3 region has the DNA TGTGCCAGCAGCTTGCTCACCCAAATTCCGGGAGATACGCAGTATTTT.

This clonotype has more than one count but fewer than ten. The chain uses TRBV7-2 and TRBJ2-1, with 10 bases lining up with TRBD1. The CDR3 consists of 16 residues. CDR1 is SGHTA, CDR2 FQGNSA, per germline. The trim removed 5 bases at V and 6 bases at J, leaving 10 bases unmatched. For the CDR3, the DNA is TGTGCCAGCAGCCCCACCCGGGACAGGGGAGGCAATGAGCAGTTCTTC. Encoded protein: CASSPTRDRGGNEQFF.

This chain connects TRBV7-9 to TRBJ1-2; D ambiguous. CDR1 is SEHNR and CDR2 is FQNEAQ in the germline V gene (reference sequence). The V end lost 5 bases, the J end lost 0 bases, and 13 bases lay between the germline ends. CDR3 size: 15 residues. Written as DNA, the CDR3 is TGTGCCAGCAGCCGTTCGGCGCCCCCTAACTATGGCTACACCTTC. This gives the protein CASSRSAPPNYGYTF. The entire variable domain, with the rest obtained from reference TRBV7-9 and TRBJ1-2, is as follows: DTGVSQNPRHKITKRGQNVTFRCDPISEHNRLYWYRQTLGQGPEFLTYFQNEAQLEKSRLLSDRFSAERPKGSFSTLEIQRTEQGDSAMYLCASSRSAPPNYGYTFGSGTRLTVV.

The CDR3 loop is CASSYSSEWGLNTGELFF. CDR3 coding DNA: TGTGCCAGCAGTTACTCCAGCGAGTGGGGGCTAAACACCGGGGAGCTGTTTTTT. This sequence joins TRBV6-2 or TRBV6-3 and TRBJ2-2; D is perhaps TRBD1 (6 bases). Germline loops: CDR1 MNHEY, CDR2 SVGEGT. The CDR3 has 18 residues. V lost 0 bases and J 2 bases, leaving 16 bases between the germline ends.